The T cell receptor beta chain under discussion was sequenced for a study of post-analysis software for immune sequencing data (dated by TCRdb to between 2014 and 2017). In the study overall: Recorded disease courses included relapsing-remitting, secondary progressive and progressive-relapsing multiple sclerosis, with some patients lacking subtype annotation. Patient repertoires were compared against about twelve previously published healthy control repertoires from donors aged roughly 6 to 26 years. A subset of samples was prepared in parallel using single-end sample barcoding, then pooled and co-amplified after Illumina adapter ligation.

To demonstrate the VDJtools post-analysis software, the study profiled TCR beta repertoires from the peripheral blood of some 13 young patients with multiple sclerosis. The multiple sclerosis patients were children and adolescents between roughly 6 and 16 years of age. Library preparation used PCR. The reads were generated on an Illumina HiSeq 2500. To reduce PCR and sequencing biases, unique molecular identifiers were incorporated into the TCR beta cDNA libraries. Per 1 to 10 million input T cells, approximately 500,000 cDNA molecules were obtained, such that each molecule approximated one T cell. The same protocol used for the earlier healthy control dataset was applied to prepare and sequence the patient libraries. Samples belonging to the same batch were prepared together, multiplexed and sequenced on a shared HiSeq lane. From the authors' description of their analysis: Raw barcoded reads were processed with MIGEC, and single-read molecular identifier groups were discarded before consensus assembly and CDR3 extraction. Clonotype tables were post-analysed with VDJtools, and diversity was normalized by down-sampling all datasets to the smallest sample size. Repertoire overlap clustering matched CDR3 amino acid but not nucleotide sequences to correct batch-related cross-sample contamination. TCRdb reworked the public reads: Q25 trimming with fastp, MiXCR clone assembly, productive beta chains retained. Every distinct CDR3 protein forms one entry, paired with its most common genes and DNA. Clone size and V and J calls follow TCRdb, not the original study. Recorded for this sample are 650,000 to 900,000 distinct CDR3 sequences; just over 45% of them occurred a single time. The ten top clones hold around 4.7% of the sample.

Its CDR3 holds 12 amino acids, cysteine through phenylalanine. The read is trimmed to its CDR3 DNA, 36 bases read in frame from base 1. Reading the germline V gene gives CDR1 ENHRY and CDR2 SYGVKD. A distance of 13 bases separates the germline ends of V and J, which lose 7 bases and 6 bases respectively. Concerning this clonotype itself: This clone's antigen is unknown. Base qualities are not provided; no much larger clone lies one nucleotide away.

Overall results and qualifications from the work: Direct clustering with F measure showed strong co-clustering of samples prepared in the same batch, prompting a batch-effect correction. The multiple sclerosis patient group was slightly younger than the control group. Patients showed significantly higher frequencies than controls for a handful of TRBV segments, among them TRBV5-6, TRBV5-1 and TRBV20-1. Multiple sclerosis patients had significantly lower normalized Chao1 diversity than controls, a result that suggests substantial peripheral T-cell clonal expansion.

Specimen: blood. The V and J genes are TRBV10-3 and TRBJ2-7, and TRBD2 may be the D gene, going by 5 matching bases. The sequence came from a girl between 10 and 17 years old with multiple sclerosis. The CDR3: CAINGETCEQYF. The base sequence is TGTGCCATCAACGGGGAGACCTGCGAGCAGTACTTC.